The 27 T cell receptor beta chains presented below share a single source sample, sequenced in a study of human T cells and chemical hapten exposure. This sample's time point: patch test 2, 6 weeks after DPC sensitization. The treatment: therapeutic diphenylcyclopropenone sensitization with weekly scalp DPC. TCRdb re-derived calls from the RACE reads in MiXCR, one entry per CDR3 protein. The data hold some 44,000 distinct CDR3 sequences, with 8% to 9% observed a single time. The sample was whole blood, taken in connection with sensitization to the hapten diphenylcyclopropenone (DPC). These receptors came from a woman aged 40 to 50 with alopecia areata. Some clones in this sample may be carry-over from other donors' samples.

This clonotype was detected many times. This sequence joins TRBV20-1 and TRBJ2-5, with a weak D call TRBD2 (6 bases). V gave up 6 bases and J gave up 0 bases, with 14 bases separating them. Germline CDR1 DFQATT, CDR2 SNEGSKA (reference sequence). This CDR3 region has 14 residues. CDR3 sequence reads: CSALRRDYQETQYF. The CDR3 DNA follows: TGCAGTGCCCTACGCCGGGACTACCAAGAGACCCAGTACTTC.

This clonotype was picked up many times. The chain couples TRBV5-1 to TRBJ1-2, with a tentative D call TRBD1 (5 bases). This CDR3 has 15 amino acids. CDR1 SGHRS and CDR2 YFSETQ come from the germline V gene. V was clipped by 1 base and J by 2 bases, with 12 bases between them. This chain's CDR3 is CASSLQTGPNYGYTF. The CDR3 DNA follows: TGCGCCAGCAGCTTGCAAACGGGGCCAAACTATGGCTACACCTTC.

A few counts support this clonotype. J is TRBJ2-3 and V is TRBV9; 7 nucleotides match TRBD1. This CDR3 spans 15 amino acids. V lost 2 bases, J lost 5 bases, and 8 bases stayed unmatched. Germline values: CDR1 SGDLS, CDR2 YYNGEE. The CDR3 region is CASSVTGQHRDTQYF. Here the CDR3 DNA reads TGTGCCAGCAGCGTCACGGGACAGCATAGAGATACGCAGTATTTT.

Many counts were recorded for this clonotype. The chain has TRBV5-1 and TRBJ2-3; the D is unclear. Deletions cut 6 bases from V and 6 bases from J, with 14 bases between. Germline V gives CDR1 SGHRS, CDR2 YFSETQ. The CDR3 loop spans 13 amino acids. CDR3 amino acids: CASTSTLADTQYF. CDR3 sequence (DNA): TGCGCCAGCACCTCAACCTTGGCGGATACGCAGTATTTT.

There are many counts of this clonotype. The gene calls are TRBV5-1 and TRBJ2-1, with 10 bases aligning to TRBD2. CDR1 is SGHRS, CDR2 YFSETQ, per germline. J was trimmed by 8 bases and V by 3 bases; bases with no gene match: 8. The CDR3 is 15 residues long. The CDR3 here is CASSSGTSDFDEQFF. CDR3 DNA sequence: TGCGCCAGCAGCTCCGGGACTAGCGATTTCGATGAGCAGTTCTTC.

On this clonotype: A much larger clone is a single base away; this may be a read error. The V call is TRBV7-2, the J call TRBJ1-5; no reliable D call. The end of the DNA is better explained by TRBJ2-3, so the J call may be wrong. The germline gives CDR1 SGHTA, CDR2 FQGNSA. The CDR3 sequence is 13 residues long. The CDR3 is CASSLASNQPQYF. CDR3 nucleotides: TGTGCCAGCAGCTTAGCGAGCAATCAGCCCCAGTATTTT.

CDR3 sequence: CASSALGQLDGSGANVLTF. CDR3 nucleotide sequence: TGTGCCAGTAGTGCCTTGGGACAGTTGGATGGCTCTGGGGCCAACGTCCTGACTTTC. This chain links TRBV19 with TRBJ2-6, with TRBD1 matching 7 bases. The CDR3 has 19 residues. The V and J ends lost 5 bases and 0 bases, in that order; junction bases with no gene match: 13. Germline loops: CDR1 LNHDA, CDR2 SQIVND (reference sequence).

V gene TRBV19 combines with J gene TRBJ2-7, with D unresolved. The length of the CDR3 is 14 residues. Germline CDR1 and CDR2: LNHDA and SQIVND (reference sequence). The V and J ends lost 2 bases and 1 base respectively, with 9 bases between them. The DNA for the CDR3 is TGTGCCAGTAGTATATACCAGACATCCTACGAGCAGTACTTC. Encoded protein: CASSIYQTSYEQYF.

The table lists this clonotype with a few counts. This chain uses TRBV3-1 with TRBJ1-1; 7 nucleotides agree with TRBD1. CDR3 length equals 16 residues. V trimming: 1 base; J trimming: 5 bases; junction bases outside the gene matches: 10. The V gene's germline CDR1 is LGHDT and CDR2 YNNKEL (reference sequence). CDR3 in amino acids: CASSQVTGARLTEAFF. DNA of the CDR3: TGTGCCAGCAGCCAAGTAACAGGGGCGCGGCTTACTGAAGCTTTCTTT.

This clonotype was counted at least ten times. This chain links TRBV27 with TRBJ2-3; 11 nucleotides line up with TRBD2. V lost 3 bases and J lost 5; bases outside the gene matches: 10. Germline assignment: CDR1 MNHEY and CDR2 SMNVEV (reference sequence). The CDR3 runs to 17 residues. CDR3 region: CASSLLLAGGPVDTQYF. The CDR3 DNA follows: TGTGCCAGCAGTTTGCTGTTAGCGGGGGGGCCGGTAGATACGCAGTATTTT.

V gene TRBV6-6 combines with J gene TRBJ1-2; unclear D gene. The length of the CDR3 is 15 residues. The germline V gene has CDR1 MNHNY and CDR2 SVGAGI (reference sequence). The germline V and J ends were trimmed by 2 bases and 3 bases, with 13 bases remaining between them. The CDR3 reads CASSYRSGLDYGYTF. CDR3 coding DNA: TGTGCCAGCAGTTACCGCAGCGGGCTAGACTATGGCTACACCTTC.

This clonotype was seen only a few times. V usage is TRBV6-5 and J usage is TRBJ1-5, with D maybe TRBD1 (5 bases). Germline V gene sequence: CDR1 MNHEY, CDR2 SVGAGI. Trimming cost V 8 bases and J 0 bases, with 14 bases left between them. The CDR3 consists of 15 residues. The DNA of the CDR3 is TGTGCCAGCCGGGGCAGGGAGTTTAGCAATCAGCCCCAGCATTTT. It translates to CASRGREFSNQPQHF.

This clonotype was seen many times. The rearrangement joins TRBV7-8 to TRBJ1-5; tentative D call: TRBD1 (5 bases). V lost 5 bases, J lost 0 bases, and 8 bases lay in between. CDR3 size: 14 residues. Germline V gene sequence: CDR1 SGHVS, CDR2 FQNEAQ. The CDR3: CASSRDRSNQPQHF. The CDR3 region has the DNA TGTGCCAGCAGCCGGGACCGTAGCAATCAGCCCCAGCATTTT.

This clonotype was observed many times. This chain connects TRBV15 to TRBJ1-6, with a possible D match to TRBD1 (6 bases). Germline lookup yields CDR1 LNHNV and CDR2 YYDKDF (reference sequence). Trimming removed 0 bases from V and 6 bases from J, with 24 bases in between. CDR3 length: 20 residues. CDR3 residues: CATSREPNHHINRANSPLHF. CDR3 coding DNA: TGTGCCACCAGCAGAGAGCCTAATCACCATATAAACAGGGCTAATTCACCCCTCCACTTT.

The rearrangement joins TRBV29-1 to TRBJ1-2, with a weak D call TRBD1 (6 bases). Germline loops: CDR1 SQVTM, CDR2 ANQGSEA. The CDR3 has 13 amino acids. With 7 bases removed from V and 5 bases from J, the gap between germline ends came to 17 bases. CDR3 bases: TGCAGCGCCGAAACCGGGGGCGGGTATGGCTACACCTTC. Translating it yields CSAETGGGYGYTF.

This clonotype came up once. CDR3 DNA: TGCGCCAGCAGCCATCCCAACGGGGTCGCTAGTGGCTACACCTTC. Its translation is CASSHPNGVASGYTF. The chain combines TRBV4-3 with TRBJ1-2; D ambiguous. Germline loops: CDR1 LGHNA, CDR2 YSLEER. The length of the CDR3 is 15 residues. Trimming removed 3 bases at V and 7 bases at J, with 18 bases between.

This clonotype was seen many times. This chain connects TRBV6-2 or TRBV6-3 to TRBJ1-5; D uncertain. This CDR3 region has 14 residues. Deletions cut 6 bases from V and 3 bases from J, with 12 bases between. Germline V gene lookup returns CDR1 MNHEY and CDR2 SVGEGT. CDR3 nucleotides: TGTGCCAGCAGCATGATCCGGGACAATCAGCCCCAGCATTTT. Amino acids: CASSMIRDNQPQHF.

This clonotype was seen many times. CDR3 nucleotide sequence: TGTGCCAGCAGCTCTACAGAAGTGGGATACAATGAGCAGTTCTTC. Amino acid sequence: CASSSTEVGYNEQFF. The chain has TRBV6-2 or TRBV6-3 and TRBJ2-1, with no clear D. The CDR3 totals 15 residues. Trimming took off 6 bases at V and 4 bases at J, with 16 bases between the two ends. Germline CDR1 is MNHEY and CDR2 is SVGEGT.

This clonotype turned up a few times. This CDR3 is CASSLERELFF. DNA of the CDR3: TGTGCCAGCAGCTTAGAAAGGGAGCTGTTTTTT. The chain recombines TRBV11-1 with TRBJ2-2, with no clear D. Looked up from germline, CDR1 is SGHAT and CDR2 is FQDESV (reference sequence). Trimming cost V 1 base and J 9 bases, with 3 bases left between them. This CDR3 has 11 residues.

This clonotype was counted only a few times. The chain is built from TRBV18 and TRBJ2-1; D not resolved. Trimming shortened V by 1 base and J by 10 bases, and 14 bases separated the two germline ends. The CDR3 covers 14 residues. Per germline, CDR1 KGHSH and CDR2 LQKENI. The chain's CDR3 is CASSPQGLVGEQFF. Written as DNA, the CDR3 is TGTGCCAGCTCACCACAGGGATTGGTAGGGGAGCAGTTCTTC.

This clonotype was seen repeatedly, ten times or more. The V and J genes are TRBV4-1 and TRBJ2-4; D gene ambiguous. Germline-derived CDR1 and CDR2 are MGHRA and YSYEKL. V shed 4 bases and J shed 0 bases, with 13 bases lying between them. This CDR3 spans 16 amino acids. The CDR3 here is CASSPRWAIAKNIQYF. The CDR3 DNA sequence: TGCGCCAGCAGCCCCCGGTGGGCTATAGCCAAAAACATTCAGTACTTC.

The chain is built from TRBV5-1 and TRBJ2-7; no clear D. This CDR3 has 16 residues. Trimming took 4 bases from V and 2 from J, leaving 19 bases between them. Germline CDR1 SGHRS, CDR2 YFSETQ. CDR3 loop: CASSPTLLESTYEQYF. In DNA, the CDR3 is TGCGCCAGCAGCCCCACACTTCTTGAGAGCACCTACGAGCAGTACTTC.

At least ten counts were recorded for this clonotype. The rearrangement joins TRBV9 to TRBJ1-6, with D perhaps TRBD1 (6 bases). The CDR3 consists of 18 residues. V lost 4 bases, J lost 6 bases, and 23 bases lay in between. The germline CDR1 and CDR2 sequences are SGDLS and YYNGEE. This chain's CDR3 is CASSPGVAGATGNSPLHF. The CDR3 DNA follows: TGTGCCAGCAGCCCGGGCGTGGCGGGGGCGACGGGTAATTCACCCCTCCACTTT.

The sample holds many counts of this clonotype. V is TRBV6-6 and J is TRBJ1-1; possible D gene TRBD1, 5 bases. The V end was cut by 7 bases, the J end by 4 bases, with 19 bases between. Germline-derived CDR1 and CDR2 are MNHNY and SVGAGI (reference sequence). The CDR3 spans 15 residues. In nucleotides, the CDR3 is TGTGCCAGCACCCCGCCAGGGTCTTTAGGCACTGAAGCTTTCTTT. It translates to CASTPPGSLGTEAFF.

Ten or more counts support this clonotype. The rearrangement joins TRBV2 to TRBJ1-3, with 8 bases lining up with TRBD1. Germline V gene sequence: CDR1 SNHLY, CDR2 FYNNEI. The J segment lost 4 bases and the V segment lost 5 bases, leaving 4 bases of the junction unmatched. This CDR3 has 14 amino acids. CDR3 bases: TGTGCCAGCAGTTTCGGACAGGGAGGAAACACCATATATTTT. Its protein product is CASSFGQGGNTIYF.

The V gene is TRBV28, the J gene TRBJ2-7; D possibly uses TRBD1 or TRBD2 (5 bases each). Germline V gene lookup returns CDR1 MDHEN and CDR2 SYDVKM. The CDR3 is 14 residues long. Between the trimmed V and J ends, which lost 6 bases and 4 bases, there was a span of 16 bases. The CDR3 sequence is CASSNPRDPYEQYF. The CDR3 DNA sequence: TGTGCCAGCAGCAACCCCAGGGACCCTTACGAGCAGTACTTC.

Notes on this clonotype: Possible read error: a much larger clone is one base away. The chain couples TRBV6-6 to TRBJ2-3; 7 bases fit TRBD2. There are 19 residues in the CDR3. Looked up from germline, CDR1 is MNHNY and CDR2 is SVGAGI (reference sequence). The CDR3 bases are TGTGTCAGCAGTGGAACGAACCCCCAACTGGGGGGGGGTATGGCTACGCAGTATTTT. Its translation is CVSSGTNPQLGGGMATQYF.